This TCR beta chain was retrieved from a study of regulatory T cells in long-lasting Graves disease. Time point defined: newly diagnosed GD, antithyroid drugs for less than 3 months. Extracted RNA from PBMCs served as the source of the TCR library. This clonotype was seen repeatedly, ten times or more. Its antigen is undetermined. Study results and limitations: Those with persistent disease had in common more public clonotypes (more than 2,500) than new patients (approximately 1,000).

The CDR3 runs 14 residues. V was trimmed by 2 bases and J by 6 bases, leaving 16 bases between them. CDR1 and CDR2 (germline): GTSNPN, SVGIG (reference sequence). Through Arm-PCR of CDR3 regions and iRepertoire HTBI primers, TCR beta libraries were built. A single record per CDR3 protein comes from TCRdb applying MiXCR to the multiplex PCR reads. Of approximately 440,000 distinct CDR3 sequences in the sample, about a sixth were seen once. These same records also appear under a second study, on T cells in Graves' hyperthyroidism and ophthalmopathy. That investigation notes: The authors' 13 V-J model separated ophthalmopathy from stable hyperthyroidism.

The sequence derives from a man aged 40-50 years with Graves disease. Sequenced here: peripheral blood mononuclear cells (PBMCs), sampled at new diagnosis, from a patient treated with antithyroid drugs. J is TRBJ1-2 and V is TRBV30; D possibly corresponds to TRBD1 (6 bases). CDR3 residues: CAWSRDGGINGYTF. The CDR3 region has the DNA TGTGCCTGGAGTAGGGACGGGGGCATAAATGGCTACACCTTC.